The 21 T cell receptor beta chains in this list originate from one sample, sequenced in a study of blood T cells in healthy people across ages. A sample-barcoded 5' primer and a J-beta primer mix were used in a second PCR of roughly 6 to 12 cycles. TCRdb ran MiXCR on the 5' RACE reads and lists one entry per CDR3 protein. The sample has about 780,000 distinct CDR3 sequences; around 45% are singletons. The source material was blood. The source of these receptors is a man older than 75 in good health.

The chain has TRBV27 and TRBJ2-7; the D call may be TRBD1 or TRBD2 (5 bases each). With the DNA end fitting TRBJ2-5 better, the J assignment may be wrong. The V gene's germline CDR1 is MNHEY and CDR2 SMNVEV (reference sequence). The CDR3 has 15 amino acids. This chain's CDR3 is CASSLKGRVSETQYF. Here the CDR3 DNA reads TGTGCCAGCAGTTTGAAGGGACGCGTCAGTGAGACCCAGTACTTC.

This chain joins TRBV29-1 and TRBJ2-5, with 9 bases that match TRBD1. The CDR3 extends over 13 amino acids. The trim removed 3 bases at V and 11 bases at J, leaving 10 bases unmatched. Germline V lookup: CDR1 SQVTM, CDR2 ANQGSEA. As DNA, the CDR3 is TGCAGCGTTGAGGGACAGGGCATTAGTGAGCAGTACTTC. This translates into CSVEGQGISEQYF. Filled out from reference TRBV29-1 and TRBJ2-5, the complete variable domain reads SAVISQKPSRDICQRGTSLTIQCQVDSQVTMMFWYRQQPGQSLTLIATANQGSEATYESGFVIDKFPISRPNLTFSTLTVSNMSPEDSSIYLCSVEGQGISEQYFGPGTRLLVL.

The rearrangement links TRBV4-3 to TRBJ2-6; TRBD1 is a possible D gene (5 bases). V gave up 0 bases and J gave up 0 bases, with 18 bases separating them. CDR1 and CDR2 (germline): LGHNA, YSLEER. The CDR3 loop spans 20 amino acids. CDR3 region: CASSQDDLTGSYSGANVLTF. The CDR3 DNA is TGCGCCAGCAGCCAAGATGATCTTACAGGCTCCTACTCTGGGGCCAACGTCCTGACTTTC.

Comment on this clonotype: This may be a read error: a much more frequent sequence differs by one nucleotide. The chain employs TRBV20-1 and TRBJ2-1, with TRBD2 matching over 10 bases. Judging by the DNA end, TRBJ2-7 fits better; the J call may be wrong. The CDR3 covers 16 residues. The V gene's germline CDR1 is DFQATT and CDR2 SNEGSKA (reference sequence). CDR3 sequence reads: CSAVYRTSGIKNEQYF. The CDR3 DNA reads TGCAGTGCTGTGTACAGGACTAGCGGAATCAAAAATGAGCAGTACTTC.

The J gene is TRBJ2-5, the V gene TRBV9; either TRBD1 or TRBD2 may supply D (5 bases each). This CDR3 contains 15 residues. CDR1 SGDLS and CDR2 YYNGEE come from the germline V gene. V was clipped by 0 bases and J by 2 bases, with 11 bases between them. CDR3 bases: TGTGCCAGCAGCGTAGCGGGACGTAAACAAGAGACCCAGTACTTC. Protein product: CASSVAGRKQETQYF.

In this sample, this clonotype turned up a few times. The chain carries TRBV5-1 and TRBJ2-5; D is ambiguous. Trimming pared 2 bases from V and 5 bases from J, leaving 10 bases between. The CDR3 is 13 residues long. The V gene's germline CDR1 is SGHRS and CDR2 YFSETQ. CDR3 sequence (DNA): TGCGCCAGCAGCTTAGGGCCGTGGGAGACCCAGTACTTC. Encoded protein: CASSLGPWETQYF. The complete variable domain, with remaining parts taken from reference TRBV5-1 and TRBJ2-5, reads KAGVTQTPRYLIKTRGQQVTLSCSPISGHRSVSWYQQTPGQGLQFLFEYFSETQRNKGNFPGRFSGRQFSNSRSEMNVSTLELGDSALYLCASSLGPWETQYFGPGTRLLVL.

This rearrangement joins TRBV20-1 to TRBJ2-1, with 15 bases lining up with TRBD2. CDR3 length: 17 residues. CDR1 is DFQATT, CDR2 SNEGSKA, per germline (reference sequence). V lost 5 bases and J lost 9; bases outside the gene matches: 14. CDR3 bases: TGCAGTGCTTCGGGACTAGCGGGAGGAGGGTTTCCCTCTGAGCAGTTCTTC. Encoded protein: CSASGLAGGGFPSEQFF.

This rearrangement joins TRBV14 to TRBJ1-2; D gene ambiguous. Germline values: CDR1 SGHDN, CDR2 FVKESK. This CDR3 spans 15 amino acids. Trimming left V 4 bases short and J 8 bases short, with 20 bases between. The CDR3 nucleotides are TGTGCCAGCAGCCTAATAAACGGAGCAGGAGAGGGCTACACCTTC. This codes for CASSLINGAGEGYTF. Based on the CDR3 plus reference TRBV14 and TRBJ1-2, the full variable domain is EAGVTQFPSHSVIEKGQTVTLRCDPISGHDNLYWYRRVMGKEIKFLLHFVKESKQDESGMPNNRFLAERTGGTYSTLKVQPAELEDSGVYFCASSLINGAGEGYTFGSGTRLTVV.

The chain carries TRBV27 and TRBJ2-5, with D unresolved. Trimming cost V 1 base and J 4 bases, with 10 bases left between them. Germline-derived CDR1 and CDR2 are MNHEY and SMNVEV (reference sequence). This CDR3 is 14 amino acids long. CDR3 residues: CASSLYGPLETQYF. The CDR3 nucleotides read TGTGCCAGCAGTTTATATGGACCGCTAGAGACCCAGTACTTC.

This clonotype was observed at least ten times. The genes are TRBV9 and TRBJ1-1; 7 positions agree with TRBD1. The CDR3 contains 13 residues. Trimming cost V 5 bases and J 5 bases; bases outside gene matches: 6. Germline-derived CDR1 and CDR2 are SGDLS and YYNGEE. CDR3 sequence reads: CASSEGAGTEAFF. The CDR3 DNA reads TGTGCCAGCAGTGAGGGGGCTGGAACTGAAGCTTTCTTT.

This clonotype has more than one count but fewer than ten. The J gene is TRBJ2-3, the V gene TRBV21-1; TRBD1 was called by the table and not checked on the DNA. TRBV21-1 is classified as a pseudogene. The CDR3 runs 17 residues. The CDR3 spells CASSLKLQGGSTDTQYF. The CDR3 DNA is TGTGCCAGCAGCTTAAAGCTCCAGGGTGGAAGCACAGATACGCAGTATTTT.

This clonotype has ten or more counts. The genes are TRBV20-1 and TRBJ2-3, with unresolved D. This CDR3 spans 13 amino acids. Germline-derived CDR1 and CDR2 are DFQATT and SNEGSKA (reference sequence). V was cut by 5 bases and J by 6 bases, with 15 bases left in between. The chain's CDR3 is CSAGASSWDTQYF. In nucleotides, the CDR3 is TGCAGTGCTGGAGCCAGCTCTTGGGATACGCAGTATTTT.

The sample holds many counts of this clonotype. The chain recombines TRBV28 with TRBJ1-5, with TRBD1 identical over 8 bases. Germline V gives CDR1 MDHEN, CDR2 SYDVKM. CDR3 length: 16 amino acids. The J segment lost 4 bases and the V segment lost 5 bases, leaving 10 bases of the junction unmatched. CDR3 coding DNA: TGTGCCAGCAGTGTAGCAGGGGGCGCCGGAAATCAGCCCCAGCATTTT. Translation: CASSVAGGAGNQPQHF.

Of note for this clonotype: At one boundary the junction diverges from the germline segment, which might be a read error. The chain carries TRBV6-6 and TRBJ2-1; D perhaps matches TRBD2 (6 bases). The CDR3 is 17 amino acids. The germline gives CDR1 MNHNY, CDR2 SVGAGI (reference sequence). CDR3 protein: CASSPTGTSSSHNEQFF. Here the CDR3 DNA reads TGTGCCAGCAGCCCAACCGGGACTTCTAGCTCCCACAATGAGCAGTTCTTC.

The chain recombines TRBV6-6 with TRBJ1-6; 8 bases are a match to TRBD1. J lost 8 bases, V lost 5 bases, and 11 bases had no gene match. Germline V gene sequence: CDR1 MNHNY, CDR2 SVGAGI (reference sequence). The length of the CDR3 is 16 residues. DNA for the CDR3: TGTGCCAGCAGTCTCCAGCCGACAGGGGAATATTCACCCCTCCACTTT. It codes for CASSLQPTGEYSPLHF.

In this sample, this clonotype turned up many times. The genes are TRBV20-1 and TRBJ2-1, with TRBD2 matching over 9 bases. The CDR3 is 15 residues long. The V and J ends lost 6 bases and 2 bases, in that order; junction bases with no gene match: 8. CDR1 DFQATT and CDR2 SNEGSKA come from the germline V gene (reference sequence). CDR3 coding DNA: TGCAGTGCCATAGGCCCTAGCGGGGCCTACAATGAGCAGTTCTTC. Translating gives CSAIGPSGAYNEQFF.

This clonotype was found once. The junction and the germline gene differ at one end; a read error may be behind it. The CDR3 DNA follows: TGCAATGCTAGAGACGCGTCCTTGGGGGCCTACGAGCAGTACTTC. Translated: CNARDASLGAYEQYF. V is TRBV20-1 and J is TRBJ2-4; D is tentatively TRBD1 or TRBD2 (5 bases each). The J call may be faulty, since TRBJ2-7 better matches the DNA end. The length of the CDR3 is 15 residues. Germline V gene sequence: CDR1 DFQATT, CDR2 SNEGSKA (reference sequence).

This clonotype was counted at least ten times. The rearrangement links TRBV6-5 to TRBJ2-3; 7 nucleotides match TRBD1. The germline gives CDR1 MNHEY, CDR2 SVGAGI. V trimming: 9 bases; J trimming: 6 bases; junction bases outside the gene matches: 12. The CDR3 consists of 14 residues. CDR3 DNA sequence: TGTGCCAGTCGACAGGGTGTCACTTTGGATACGCAGTATTTT. Amino acid sequence: CASRQGVTLDTQYF.

CDR3 loop: CASSSGMGRASTDTQYF. For the CDR3, the DNA is TGTGCCAGCAGTTCGGGGATGGGGCGAGCTAGCACAGATACGCAGTATTTT. The chain is built from TRBV12-3 or TRBV12-4 and TRBJ2-3; D possibly uses TRBD1 or TRBD2 (5 bases each). Trimming removed 4 bases at V and 0 bases at J, with 17 bases between. This CDR3 is built from 17 residues.

The DNA for the CDR3 is TGTGCCAGCAGCCATCAAAGGGGGACTAGCGGGGGCACAGATACGCAGTATTTT. It codes for CASSHQRGTSGGTDTQYF. The rearrangement links TRBV4-2 to TRBJ2-3; 13 bases are shared with TRBD2. V lost 3 bases and J lost 1; bases outside the gene matches: 7. Germline V gene sequence: CDR1 LGHNA, CDR2 YNFKEQ. This CDR3 region has 18 residues.

The chain combines TRBV6-6 with TRBJ1-5, with TRBD1 matching over 9 bases. Germline CDR1 is MNHNY and CDR2 is SVGAGI (reference sequence). V was pared by 4 bases and J by 1 base, with 5 bases of the junction left unmatched. The CDR3 consists of 16 residues. CDR3 sequence reads: CASSSGQGTSNQPQHF. CDR3 coding DNA: TGTGCCAGCAGTTCGGGACAGGGAACCAGCAATCAGCCCCAGCATTTT.